This is a list of T cell receptor beta chains from one sample in a study of T cells in localized non-small cell lung cancer. The method was immunoSEQ multiplex PCR; TCRdb's version includes in-frame clones alone and lacks a portion of them. The sample holds 60,000 to 85,000 clones, approximately 87% seen once. This specimen was peripheral blood, taken before any cancer treatment. The source of these receptors is a male donor at least 60 years old with stage III squamous cell lung carcinoma. Each CDR3 is given with its conserved first and last residue. The D gene is left open where the match is weak. Clone sizes are given selectively: once, few, many, or a class where the clone is expanded.

.,TRBV19,14,TRBJ2-5,.,CASSDGSRTETQYF,TGTGCCAGTAGTGATGGCAGCCGGACAGAGACCCAGTACTTC
TRBD1,TRBV6-4,14,TRBJ1-1,.,CASSMTGGTTEAFF,TGTGCCAGCAGTATGACAGGGGGAACCACTGAAGCTTTCTTT
.,TRBV7-3,15,TRBJ1-1,.,CASSFSAALNTEAFF,TGTGCCAGCAGCTTTTCGGCAGCTCTGAACACTGAAGCTTTCTTT
.,TRBV7-2,14,TRBJ1-1,.,CASSPRPGSAEAFF,TGTGCCAGCAGCCCAAGGCCAGGGTCAGCTGAAGCTTTCTTT
.,TRBV5-6,11,TRBJ1-1,few,CASTRRGEAFF,TGTGCCAGCACACGGAGGGGTGAAGCTTTCTTT
.,TRBV12-5,13,TRBJ1-1,.,CASGMDGNTEAFF,TGTGCTAGTGGTATGGACGGGAACACTGAAGCTTTCTTT
TRBD2,TRBV29-1,13,TRBJ2-3,.,CSAGTSTLDTQYF,TGCAGCGCCGGGACTAGCACTTTGGATACGCAGTATTTT
.,TRBV5-1,14,TRBJ1-2,.,CASSPDGGSGGYTF,TGCGCCAGCAGCCCCGATGGGGGGTCGGGTGGCTACACCTTC
.,TRBV5-1,15,TRBJ2-2,once,CASSLRQDNTGELFF,TGCGCCAGCAGCTTGAGACAGGATAACACCGGGGAGCTGTTTTTT
.,TRBV10-3,14,TRBJ1-2,.,CAISEPKVDYGYTF,TGTGCCATCAGTGAGCCAAAGGTGGACTATGGCTACACCTTC
.,TRBV27,12,TRBJ1-6,.,CASSFNDSPLHF,TGTGCCAGCAGTTTCAACGATTCACCCCTCCACTTT
.,TRBV19,13,TRBJ2-3,.,CASSGRGADTQYF,TGTGCCAGTAGCGGCAGGGGGGCAGATACGCAGTATTTT
.,TRBV5-1,14,TRBJ2-5,.,CASSLVGFMETQYF,TGCGCCAGCAGCTTGGTTGGCTTTATGGAGACCCAGTACTTC
TRBD1,TRBV6-1,15,TRBJ1-6,few,CASSRQGRNNSPLHF,TGTGCCAGCAGTCGACAGGGAAGAAATAATTCACCCCTCCACTTT
TRBD1,TRBV19,14,TRBJ2-2,.,CASRATGGTGELFF,TGTGCCAGTAGAGCTACAGGGGGCACCGGGGAGCTGTTTTTT
.,TRBV5-1,17,TRBJ2-5,.,CASSLGRGALSGETQYF,TGCGCCAGCAGCTTGGGGAGGGGGGCCTTATCCGGAGAGACCCAGTACTTC
.,TRBV6-6,12,TRBJ2-3,.,CASASRGDTQYF,TGTGCCAGCGCCTCCAGGGGAGATACGCAGTATTTT
.,TRBV5-1,15,TRBJ1-2,.,CASSLVAGLNYGYTF,TGCGCCAGCAGCTTGGTGGCAGGGCTTAACTATGGCTACACCTTC
TRBD2,TRBV4-1,16,TRBJ2-1,.,CASSSGGGLSYNEQFF,TGCGCCAGCAGCTCGGGAGGCGGACTCTCCTACAATGAGCAGTTCTTC
TRBD1,TRBV18,15,TRBJ1-1,.,CASSPPPGGSAEAFF,TGTGCCAGCTCACCACCTCCAGGGGGCTCTGCTGAAGCTTTCTTT
.,TRBV6-1,13,TRBJ2-5,.,CASLSRIQETQYF,TGTGCCAGCTTAAGCAGAATTCAAGAGACCCAGTACTTC
TRBD1,TRBV5-6,13,TRBJ1-2,.,CASSPGQVGGYTF,TGTGCCAGCAGCCCCGGACAGGTGGGCGGCTACACCTTC